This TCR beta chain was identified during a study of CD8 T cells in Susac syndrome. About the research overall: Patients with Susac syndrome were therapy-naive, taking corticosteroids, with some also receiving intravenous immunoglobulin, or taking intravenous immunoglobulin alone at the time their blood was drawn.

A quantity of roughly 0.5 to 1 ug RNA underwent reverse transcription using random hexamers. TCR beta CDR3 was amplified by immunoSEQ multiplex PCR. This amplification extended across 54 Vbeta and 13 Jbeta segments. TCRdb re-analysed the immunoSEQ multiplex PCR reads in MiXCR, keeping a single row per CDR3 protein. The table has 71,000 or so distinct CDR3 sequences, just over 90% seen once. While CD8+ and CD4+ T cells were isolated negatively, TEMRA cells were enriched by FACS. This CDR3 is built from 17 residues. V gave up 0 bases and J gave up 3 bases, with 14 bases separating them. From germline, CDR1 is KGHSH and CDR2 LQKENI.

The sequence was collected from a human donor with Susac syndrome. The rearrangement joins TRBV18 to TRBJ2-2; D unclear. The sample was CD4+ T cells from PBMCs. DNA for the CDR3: TGTGCCAGCTCACCACCTACGCCGGGTATAGACACCGGGGAGCTGTTTTTT. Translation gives CASSPPTPGIDTGELFF.